This T cell receptor (beta chain) was recovered during a study of T cell repertoires in cytomegalovirus infection. Across the whole study: Alongside well-studied HLA-B-restricted CMV epitopes, recently identified HLA-C-restricted CMV epitopes were also used. Indications came from public TCR beta signatures; they pointed to CMV infection and to a matching HLA type.

The germline V and J ends were trimmed by 9 bases and 0 bases, with 12 bases remaining between them. CDR1 is MDHEN, CDR2 SYDVKM, per germline. The CDR3 is 14 amino acids. TCRdb independently ran MiXCR on the reads; one entry per CDR3 protein. The sample yields hundreds of thousands of distinct CDR3 sequences, around 31% seen once. There are a few counts of this clonotype. Its target is unknown. Findings and caveats of the study: In two of eight donors, the top clonotype was HLA-C-restricted CMV-specific. Of the TCR beta families, the public ones yielded a cumulative frequency that identified carriers of CMV plus the relevant HLA.

The TCR was taken from a human donor in good health (CMV status not recorded). Some clones in this sample may be carry-over from other donors' samples. The V call is TRBV28, the J call TRBJ1-5; a possible D gene is TRBD1 (5 bases). Sequencing used cultured PBMCs, obtained from culture after CMV antigen stimulation. This CDR3 reads CASKMGGSNQPQHF. Here the CDR3 DNA reads TGTGCCAGTAAAATGGGGGGTAGCAATCAGCCCCAGCATTTT.